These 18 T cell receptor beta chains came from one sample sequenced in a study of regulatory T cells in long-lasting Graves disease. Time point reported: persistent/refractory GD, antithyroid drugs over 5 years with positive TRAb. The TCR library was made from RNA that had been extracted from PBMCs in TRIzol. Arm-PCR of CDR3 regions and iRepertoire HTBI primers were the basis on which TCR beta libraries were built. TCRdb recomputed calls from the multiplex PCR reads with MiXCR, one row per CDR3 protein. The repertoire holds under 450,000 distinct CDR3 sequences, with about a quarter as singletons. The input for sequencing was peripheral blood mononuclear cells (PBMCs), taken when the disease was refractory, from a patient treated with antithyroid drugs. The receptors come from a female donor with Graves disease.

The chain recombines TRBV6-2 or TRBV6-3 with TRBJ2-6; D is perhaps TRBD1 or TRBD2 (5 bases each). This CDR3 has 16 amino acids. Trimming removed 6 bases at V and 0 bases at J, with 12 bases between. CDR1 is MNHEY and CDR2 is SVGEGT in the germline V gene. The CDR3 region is CASSRGQISGANVLTF. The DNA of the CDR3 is TGTGCCAGCAGCCGGGGCCAAATCTCTGGGGCCAACGTCCTGACTTTC.

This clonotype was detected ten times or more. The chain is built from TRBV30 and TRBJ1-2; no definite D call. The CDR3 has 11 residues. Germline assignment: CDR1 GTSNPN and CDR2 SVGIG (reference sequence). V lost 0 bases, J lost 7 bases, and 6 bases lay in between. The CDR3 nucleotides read TGTGCCTGGAGTGTTTTGGGTGGCTACACCTTC. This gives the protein CAWSVLGGYTF.

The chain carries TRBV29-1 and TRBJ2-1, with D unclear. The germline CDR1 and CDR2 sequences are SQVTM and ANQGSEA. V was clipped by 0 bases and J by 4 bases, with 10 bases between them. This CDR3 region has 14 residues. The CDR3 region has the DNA TGCAGCGTTGAAGACGACCCCGGTTACAATGAGCAGTTCTTC. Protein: CSVEDDPGYNEQFF.

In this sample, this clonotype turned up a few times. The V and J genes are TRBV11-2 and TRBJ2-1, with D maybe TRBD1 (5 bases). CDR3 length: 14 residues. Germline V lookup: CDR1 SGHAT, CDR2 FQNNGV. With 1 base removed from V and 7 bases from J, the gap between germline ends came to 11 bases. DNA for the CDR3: TGTGCCAGCAGCTTAGCTGTCAGGGCGAATGAGCAGTTCTTC. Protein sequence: CASSLAVRANEQFF.

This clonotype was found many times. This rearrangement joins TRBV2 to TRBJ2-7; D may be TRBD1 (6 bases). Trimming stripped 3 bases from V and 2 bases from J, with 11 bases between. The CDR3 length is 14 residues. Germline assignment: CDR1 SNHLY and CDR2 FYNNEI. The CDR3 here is CASSEEQGPYEQYF. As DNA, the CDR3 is TGTGCCAGCAGTGAGGAACAGGGACCCTACGAGCAGTACTTC.

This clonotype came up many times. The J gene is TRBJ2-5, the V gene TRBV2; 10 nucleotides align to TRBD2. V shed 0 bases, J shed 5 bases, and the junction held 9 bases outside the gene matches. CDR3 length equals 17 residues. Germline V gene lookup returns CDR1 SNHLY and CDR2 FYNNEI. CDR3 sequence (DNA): TGTGCCAGCAGTGAAGCCACCCTAGCGGGAGTCCGGGAGACCCAGTACTTC. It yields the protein CASSEATLAGVRETQYF.

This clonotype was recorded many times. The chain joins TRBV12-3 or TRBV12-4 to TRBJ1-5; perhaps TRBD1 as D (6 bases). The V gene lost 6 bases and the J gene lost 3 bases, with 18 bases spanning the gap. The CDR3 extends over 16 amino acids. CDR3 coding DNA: TGTGCCAGCAGCATCGCGGGGGCAGCAATCAATCAGCCCCAGCATTTT. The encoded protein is CASSIAGAAINQPQHF.

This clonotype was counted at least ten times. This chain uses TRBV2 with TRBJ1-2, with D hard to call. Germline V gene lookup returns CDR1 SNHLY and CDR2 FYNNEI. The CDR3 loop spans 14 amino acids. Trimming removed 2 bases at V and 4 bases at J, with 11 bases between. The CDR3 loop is CASSELGKPYGYTF. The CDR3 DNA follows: TGTGCCAGCAGTGAATTAGGGAAACCCTATGGCTACACCTTC.

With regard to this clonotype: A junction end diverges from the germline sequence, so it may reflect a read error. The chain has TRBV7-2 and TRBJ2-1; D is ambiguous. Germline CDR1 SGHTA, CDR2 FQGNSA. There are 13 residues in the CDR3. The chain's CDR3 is CASSLQSYNERFF. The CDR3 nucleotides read TGTGCCAGCAGCCTCCAGTCCTACAATGAGCGGTTCTTC.

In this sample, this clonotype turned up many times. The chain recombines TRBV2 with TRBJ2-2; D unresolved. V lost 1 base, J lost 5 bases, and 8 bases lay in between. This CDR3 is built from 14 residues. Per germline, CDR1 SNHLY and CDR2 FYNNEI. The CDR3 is CASSEGLVTGELFF. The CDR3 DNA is TGTGCCAGCAGTGAAGGTCTTGTTACCGGGGAGCTGTTTTTT.

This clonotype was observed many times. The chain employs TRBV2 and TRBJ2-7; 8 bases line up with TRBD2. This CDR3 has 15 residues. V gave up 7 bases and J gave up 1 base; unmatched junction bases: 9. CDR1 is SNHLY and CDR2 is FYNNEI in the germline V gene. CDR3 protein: CASTPTSVVSYEQYF. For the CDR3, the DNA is TGTGCCAGCACCCCGACTAGCGTCGTTTCCTACGAGCAGTACTTC.

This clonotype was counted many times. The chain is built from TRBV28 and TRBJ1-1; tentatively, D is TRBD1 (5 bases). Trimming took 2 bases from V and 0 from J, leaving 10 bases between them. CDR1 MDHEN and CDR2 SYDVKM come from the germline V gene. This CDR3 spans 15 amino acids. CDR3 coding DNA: TGTGCCAGCAGTTTAGCCGACAGACTGAACACTGAAGCTTTCTTT. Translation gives CASSLADRLNTEAFF.

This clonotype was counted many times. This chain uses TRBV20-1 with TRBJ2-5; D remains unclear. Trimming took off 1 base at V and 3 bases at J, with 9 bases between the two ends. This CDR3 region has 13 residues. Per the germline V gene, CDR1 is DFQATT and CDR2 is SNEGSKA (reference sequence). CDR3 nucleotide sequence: TGCAGTGCTAGAGCCCTAGGAGAAGAGACCCAGTACTTC. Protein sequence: CSARALGEETQYF.

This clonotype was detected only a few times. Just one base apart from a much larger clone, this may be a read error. CDR3 in amino acids: CASSLSSMGGIGVRSYEQYF. CDR3 coding DNA: TGTGCCAGCAGTTTATCCAGTATGGGGGGAATCGGAGTTAGGTCCTACGAGCAGTACTTC. The V gene is TRBV28, the J gene TRBJ2-7, with D maybe TRBD2 (6 bases). Germline V lookup: CDR1 MDHEN, CDR2 SYDVKM. CDR3 length: 20 residues. Trimming removed 1 base from V and 1 base from J, with 26 bases in between.

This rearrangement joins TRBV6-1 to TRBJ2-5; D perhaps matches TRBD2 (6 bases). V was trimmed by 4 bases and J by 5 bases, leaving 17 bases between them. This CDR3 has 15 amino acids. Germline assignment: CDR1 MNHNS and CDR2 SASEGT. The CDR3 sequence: CASSATVGSGETQYF. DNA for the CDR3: TGTGCCAGCAGTGCAACTGTCGGGAGCGGCGAGACCCAGTACTTC.

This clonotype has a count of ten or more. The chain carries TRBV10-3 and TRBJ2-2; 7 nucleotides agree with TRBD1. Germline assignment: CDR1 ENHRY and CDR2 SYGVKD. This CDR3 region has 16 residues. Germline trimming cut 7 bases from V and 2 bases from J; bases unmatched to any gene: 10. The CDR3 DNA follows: TGTGCCATCAAGATACGGGACAGTGAAAACACCGGGGAGCTGTTTTTT. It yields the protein CAIKIRDSENTGELFF.

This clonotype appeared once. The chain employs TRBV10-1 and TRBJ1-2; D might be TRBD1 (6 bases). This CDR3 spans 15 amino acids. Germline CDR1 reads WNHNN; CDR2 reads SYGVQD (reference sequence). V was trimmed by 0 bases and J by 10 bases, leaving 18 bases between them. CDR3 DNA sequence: TGCGCCAGCAGTGAGTCGACAGGACCAACCCCTGACTACACCTTC. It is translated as CASSESTGPTPDYTF.

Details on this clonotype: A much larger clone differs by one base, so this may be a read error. DNA for the CDR3: TGTGCCAGTCGGACTAGGGACTACGAGCAGTACTTC. Protein sequence: CASRTRDYEQYF. The V call is TRBV28, the J call TRBJ2-7; 7 bases line up with TRBD2. Trimming took 9 bases from V and 3 from J; bases not matched to a gene: 5. Germline V lookup: CDR1 MDHEN, CDR2 SYDVKM. The CDR3 totals 12 residues.